This is a list of T cell receptor beta chains from one sample in a study of blood T cell repertoires in COVID-19. Profiling relied on immunoSEQ multiplex PCR, and the TCRdb table lists in-frame clones only, not all of them. Altogether around 46,000 clones are present, 87% being singletons, with the ten largest covering about a sixth. The specimen sequenced was peripheral blood. The receptors were gathered from a human donor in a cohort sampled during active COVID-19. CDR3s include the opening cysteine and the closing phenylalanine or tryptophan.

v_call: TRBV6-2/TRBV6-3; j_call: TRBJ1-5; cdr3_aa: CASSFAGQPQHF
v_call: TRBV5-4; j_call: TRBJ2-5; cdr3_aa: CASSLRGGLEETQYF
v_call: TRBV5-6; j_call: TRBJ2-5; cdr3_aa: CASSRGGLGTQYF
v_call: TRBV4-3; j_call: TRBJ1-6; cdr3_aa: CASSKGAGLGSPLHF
v_call: TRBV24-1; j_call: TRBJ2-2; cdr3_aa: CATTPNSGSGDTGELFF
v_call: TRBV27; j_call: TRBJ2-7; cdr3_aa: CASKRDSYFEQYF
v_call: TRBV28; j_call: TRBJ2-7; cdr3_aa: CASSSGLAGGISYEQYF
v_call: TRBV10-3; j_call: TRBJ2-3; cdr3_aa: CAISESTSGVGADTQYF
v_call: TRBV30; j_call: TRBJ2-7; cdr3_aa: CAWGTSFDEQYF
v_call: TRBV5-7; j_call: TRBJ1-5; cdr3_aa: CASSFLGQGDQPQHF
v_call: TRBV19; j_call: TRBJ1-2; cdr3_aa: CASRETDFYGYTF
v_call: TRBV7-9; j_call: TRBJ2-7; cdr3_aa: CASSSGQGLTSEQYF
v_call: TRBV6-2/TRBV6-3; j_call: TRBJ1-4; cdr3_aa: CASSPGEAEKLFF
v_call: TRBV5-5; j_call: TRBJ2-5; cdr3_aa: CASSLAGSSGETQYF
v_call: TRBV29-1; j_call: TRBJ2-3; cdr3_aa: CSEGGTPAPDTQYF
v_call: TRBV10-3; j_call: TRBJ2-7; cdr3_aa: CAISTGNSYEQYF
v_call: TRBV5-4; j_call: TRBJ2-7; cdr3_aa: CASSFGGTSYEQYF
v_call: TRBV5-6; j_call: TRBJ1-5; cdr3_aa: CASSASGTGFNQPQHF
v_call: TRBV28; j_call: TRBJ1-1; cdr3_aa: CASRGRGSKAFF
v_call: TRBV19; j_call: TRBJ2-3; cdr3_aa: CASSSGNTADTQYF
v_call: TRBV6-5; j_call: TRBJ2-7; cdr3_aa: CASSLSGAYEQYF
v_call: TRBV3-1/TRBV3-2; j_call: TRBJ1-6; cdr3_aa: CASSQRQGDSPLHF
v_call: TRBV28; j_call: TRBJ1-3; cdr3_aa: CASRTQGRGNTIYF
v_call: TRBV6-5; j_call: TRBJ1-2; cdr3_aa: CASSRDKLNYGYTF
v_call: TRBV18; j_call: TRBJ1-1; cdr3_aa: CASSPDRERTEAFF
v_call: TRBV4-1; j_call: TRBJ2-7; cdr3_aa: CASSQALSGGFYEQYF
v_call: TRBV5-1; j_call: TRBJ2-7; cdr3_aa: CASSGQGGATYEQYF
v_call: TRBV10-1; j_call: TRBJ2-7; cdr3_aa: CASRAGTGDSYEQYF
v_call: TRBV7-6; j_call: TRBJ2-3; cdr3_aa: CASSLYFRSADTQYF
v_call: TRBV14; j_call: TRBJ2-7; cdr3_aa: CASSHRQGYEQYF
v_call: TRBV6-2/TRBV6-3; j_call: TRBJ2-5; cdr3_aa: CASSYPEGWDRETQYF
v_call: TRBV28; j_call: TRBJ1-6; cdr3_aa: CASSSWDGGRSPLHF
v_call: TRBV4-2; j_call: TRBJ1-2; cdr3_aa: CASSQDSLRSGLNYGYTF
v_call: TRBV28; j_call: TRBJ2-2; cdr3_aa: CASSSSGTSGHGELFF
v_call: TRBV27; j_call: TRBJ2-7; cdr3_aa: CASSSLAGTGDYEQYF
v_call: TRBV12-3/TRBV12-4; j_call: TRBJ1-2; cdr3_aa: CASSLGGEQGYTF
v_call: TRBV9; j_call: TRBJ1-4; cdr3_aa: CASSAGQGVTNEKLFF
v_call: TRBV7-6; j_call: TRBJ2-3; cdr3_aa: CASSLEGDRETNTQYF
v_call: TRBV7-9; j_call: TRBJ2-7; cdr3_aa: CASSSPGTAIHEQYF
v_call: TRBV27; j_call: TRBJ1-2; cdr3_aa: CASSPGQGAYGYTF